This T cell receptor beta chain was obtained from a study of T cells in Graves' hyperthyroidism and ophthalmopathy. This CDR3 comprises 16 residues. V shed 0 bases and J 2 bases; nucleotides not matched to a gene: 8. Germline assignment: CDR1 DFQATT and CDR2 SNEGSKA (reference sequence). It was RNA transcripts that yielded the amplified TCR beta CDR3 regions. Initially, a first-round RT-PCR of the TCR CDR3 employed the HTBI primer set. TCRdb processed the multiplex PCR reads anew with MiXCR; each CDR3 protein has one entry. In the table there are hundreds of thousands of distinct CDR3 sequences, approximately 13% of which are singletons. This clonotype has at least ten counts.

The V gene is TRBV20-1, the J gene TRBJ2-3; 7 nucleotides match TRBD2. The source material was blood. This clonotype was obtained from a woman aged 18-35 years with Graves' hyperthyroidism. The CDR3 sequence: CSAREGGWRVTDTQYF. The CDR3 region has the DNA TGCAGTGCTAGAGAGGGAGGGTGGAGGGTCACAGATACGCAGTATTTT.